These 17 T cell receptor beta chains share one sample of origin, sequenced in a study of molecular identifiers for immune sequencing clone quantification (dated 2018 in TCRdb). Library prep was done by PCR. TCRdb lists the instrument as Illumina HiSeq 4000. TCRdb applied fastp at Q25 and MiXCR to the public reads, then kept only in-frame beta chains. All rows with the same CDR3 protein become a single entry with the most common DNA and genes. The sample table records about 510,000 distinct CDR3 sequences; roughly a fifth of these occur just once. The ten largest clones represent approximately 0.84% of the sample. Material for sequencing was naive CD8+ T cells from blood, with Jurkat cell RNA spiked in. Interpreted using the paper, the cell subset or site label stands for: FACS-sorted CD8+CD4-CCR7+CD45RA+ naive T cells. These receptors were taken from a human donor in good health. Some libraries in this study had Jurkat cell RNA spiked in.

This clonotype was seen at least ten times. The chain combines TRBV28 with TRBJ2-3; the D gene could be TRBD1 or TRBD2 (5 bases each). V was shortened by 1 base and J by 9 bases, with 11 bases between the two germline ends. Germline V gene sequence: CDR1 MDHEN, CDR2 SYDVKM. The CDR3 runs to 13 residues. In DNA form, the CDR3 reads TGTGCCAGCAGTTTATTAGCCAGGGACACGCAGTATTTT. It specifies CASSLLARDTQYF.

With respect to this clonotype: A much larger clone lies a single base off, so this may be a read error. This sequence joins TRBV20-1 and TRBJ2-7, with 7 nucleotides matching TRBD2. This CDR3 spans 15 amino acids. The germline V gene has CDR1 DFQATT and CDR2 SNEGSKA (reference sequence). The J segment lost 1 base and the V segment lost 4 bases, leaving 10 bases of the junction unmatched. Here the CDR3 DNA reads TGCAGTGCTACTCATAGCGGGTGTGCGTCCTACGAGCAGTACTTC. It translates to CSATHSGCASYEQYF.

This clonotype has a count of ten or more. The chain employs TRBV7-2 and TRBJ2-1; the match to TRBD1 covers 11 bases. V was clipped by 5 bases and J by 8 bases; unmatched bases: 5. The germline V gene encodes CDR1 SGHTA and CDR2 FQGNSA. The CDR3 has 14 amino acids. The CDR3 region is CASSHGQGAYEQFF. CDR3 coding DNA: TGTGCCAGCAGCCACGGACAGGGGGCTTATGAGCAGTTCTTC.

This rearrangement joins TRBV11-2 to TRBJ1-1; D is undetermined. The V end was cut by 0 bases, the J end by 10 bases, with 9 bases between. This CDR3 comprises 12 residues. In germline, CDR1 is SGHAT, CDR2 FQNNGV. The chain's CDR3 is CASSLDREGAFF. CDR3 DNA sequence: TGTGCCAGCAGCTTAGACCGGGAGGGAGCTTTCTTT.

There are a few counts of this clonotype. The rearrangement uses TRBV19 and TRBJ2-7; no clear D gene. This CDR3 is built from 10 residues. The germline V and J ends were trimmed by 5 bases and 8 bases, with 7 bases remaining between them. The germline gives CDR1 LNHDA, CDR2 SQIVND (reference sequence). Here the CDR3 DNA reads TGTGCCAGTAGTGGTGTCCAGCAGTACTTC. This encodes CASSGVQQYF.

This clonotype was counted only a few times. The chain combines TRBV7-8 with TRBJ2-2, with TRBD2 identical over 12 bases. The CDR3 is 17 amino acids. V gave up 3 bases and J gave up 0 bases; unmatched junction bases: 2. Germline V gene lookup returns CDR1 SGHVS and CDR2 FQNEAQ. The CDR3 region is CASSFPSGGANTGELFF. CDR3 bases: TGTGCCAGCAGCTTCCCTAGCGGGGGGGCGAACACCGGGGAGCTGTTTTTT. The entire variable domain, with the rest obtained from reference TRBV7-8 and TRBJ2-2, is as follows: GAGVSQSPRYKVAKRGQDVALRCDPISGHVSLFWYQQALGQGPEFLTYFQNEAQLDKSGLPSDRFFAERPEGSVSTLKIQRTQQEDSAVYLCASSFPSGGANTGELFFGEGSRLTVL.

This chain connects TRBV7-6 to TRBJ2-3, with D hard to call. Trimming stripped 5 bases from V and 0 bases from J, with 15 bases between. The CDR3 totals 16 residues. CDR1 is SGHVS and CDR2 is FNYEAQ in the germline V gene. For the CDR3, the DNA is TGTGCCAGCAGCCTCGACTTACGCCAGAGCACAGATACGCAGTATTTT. Encoded protein: CASSLDLRQSTDTQYF.

This clonotype has more than one count but fewer than ten. The CDR3 protein is CASRDPPMVGREVTEAFF. In DNA form, the CDR3 reads TGTGCCAGCAGAGACCCCCCAATGGTGGGTAGAGAGGTCACTGAAGCTTTCTTT. The chain recombines TRBV7-9 with TRBJ1-1; D not resolved. The CDR3 length is 18 residues. Germline V CDR1 and CDR2: SEHNR, FQNEAQ (reference sequence). Trimming left V 6 bases short and J 4 bases short, with 27 bases between. Full variable domain (outside the CDR3, taken from reference TRBV7-9 and TRBJ1-1): DTGVSQNPRHKITKRGQNVTFRCDPISEHNRLYWYRQTLGQGPEFLTYFQNEAQLEKSRLLSDRFSAERPKGSFSTLEIQRTEQGDSAMYLCASRDPPMVGREVTEAFFGQGTRLTVV.

Many counts were recorded for this clonotype. The chain is built from TRBV5-6 and TRBJ1-1; D may be TRBD1 (6 bases). This CDR3 is 11 amino acids long. Germline V gene sequence: CDR1 SGHDT, CDR2 YYEEEE. V dropped 5 bases and J dropped 6 bases, with 8 bases sitting between them. The CDR3 reads CASRGGPEAFF. DNA of the CDR3: TGTGCCAGCAGGGGGGGGCCTGAAGCTTTCTTT.

This clonotype was detected many times. The J gene is TRBJ2-5, the V gene TRBV10-3; D might be TRBD1 (5 bases). The ends were cut back, 0 bases at V and 1 base at J, with 9 bases in the middle. CDR3 length equals 15 residues. In germline, CDR1 is ENHRY, CDR2 SYGVKD. The CDR3 DNA sequence: TGTGCCATCAGTGAGTCGGCAGGGCGCCAAGAGACCCAGTACTTC. This codes for CAISESAGRQETQYF.

V usage is TRBV20-1 and J usage is TRBJ2-7; 11 nucleotides agree with TRBD2. Unmatched junction bases numbered 4, after V lost 6 bases and J lost 0 bases. The CDR3 runs to 14 residues. The V gene's germline CDR1 is DFQATT and CDR2 SNEGSKA (reference sequence). The CDR3: CSASSGRNSYEQYF. In DNA form, the CDR3 reads TGCAGTGCGTCTAGCGGGAGGAACTCCTACGAGCAGTACTTC.

This clonotype was recorded many times. The CDR3 nucleotides read TGTGCCAGCAGTTCCCGGGACAGCAGCACAGATACGCAGTATTTT. As protein: CASSSRDSSTDTQYF. The chain recombines TRBV6-2 or TRBV6-3 with TRBJ2-3; 7 bases map to TRBD1. Germline V lookup: CDR1 MNHEY, CDR2 SVGEGT. J was trimmed by 0 bases and V by 4 bases; bases with no gene match: 4. The CDR3 is made up of 15 amino acids.

This clonotype appeared many times. The chain links TRBV4-3 to TRBJ2-4; D remains unclear. This CDR3 is 14 amino acids long. With 2 bases removed from V and 8 bases from J, the gap between germline ends came to 13 bases. Germline CDR1 is LGHNA and CDR2 is YSLEER. CDR3 nucleotide sequence: TGCGCCAGCAGCCAAAGCACTCTCTTGGACATTCAGTACTTC. Translation: CASSQSTLLDIQYF.

This clonotype was seen many times. The J gene is TRBJ2-2, the V gene TRBV30; 9 nucleotides agree with TRBD2. Germline V gene data show CDR1 as GTSNPN and CDR2 as SVGIG (reference sequence). The V segment lost 2 bases and the J segment 5 bases; nucleotides outside the gene matches: 12. The CDR3 spans 17 residues. The CDR3 protein is CAWSPSFAGGRTGELFF. In nucleotides, the CDR3 is TGTGCCTGGAGTCCCTCCTTTGCGGGAGGGAGAACCGGGGAGCTGTTTTTT.

Remarks on this clonotype: This may be a read error: a much more frequent sequence differs by one nucleotide. This chain uses TRBV24-1 with TRBJ2-6; possibly TRBD1 for D (6 bases). This CDR3 spans 14 amino acids. Germline loops: CDR1 KGHDR, CDR2 SFDVKD. The germline V and J ends were trimmed by 9 bases and 4 bases, with 12 bases remaining between them. The CDR3, as DNA: TGTGCCACCTGCCAGGGGACCGGGGCCAACGTCCTGACTTTC. Translation: CATCQGTGANVLTF.

Turning to this clonotype: This clone may be a read error of a much larger clone one base away. The chain joins TRBV2 to TRBJ1-1; D not certain. Germline V gene data show CDR1 as SNHLY and CDR2 as FYNNEI. V was cut by 8 bases and J by 6 bases, with 10 bases left in between. This CDR3 contains 11 residues. The CDR3 reads CASGLTSEAFF. In nucleotides, the CDR3 is TGTGCCAGCGGGTTGACCTCTGAAGCTTTCTTT.

This clonotype was seen many times. The chain carries TRBV20-1 and TRBJ2-7; 12 nucleotides agree with TRBD1. The CDR3 loop spans 19 amino acids. Germline V gene data show CDR1 as DFQATT and CDR2 as SNEGSKA (reference sequence). The junction had 12 bases not matched to a gene; V was cut back by 0 bases and J by 0 bases. This CDR3 is CSARDYRGTGGRGSYEQYF. DNA for the CDR3: TGCAGTGCTAGAGATTATCGCGGGACAGGGGGCCGTGGCTCCTACGAGCAGTACTTC.